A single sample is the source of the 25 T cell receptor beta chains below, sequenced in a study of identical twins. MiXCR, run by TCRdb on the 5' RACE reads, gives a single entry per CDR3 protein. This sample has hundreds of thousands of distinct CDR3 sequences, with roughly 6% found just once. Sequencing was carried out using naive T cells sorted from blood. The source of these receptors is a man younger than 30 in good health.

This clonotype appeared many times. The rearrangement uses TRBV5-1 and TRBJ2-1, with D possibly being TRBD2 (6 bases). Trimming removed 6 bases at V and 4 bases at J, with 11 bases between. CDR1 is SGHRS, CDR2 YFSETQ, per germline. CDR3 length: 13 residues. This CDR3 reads CASTRERYNEQFF. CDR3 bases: TGCGCCAGCACCCGGGAGAGGTACAATGAGCAGTTCTTC.

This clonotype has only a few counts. CDR3 DNA sequence: TGTGCCAGCTCACCGTCGAACGCGGGGGTCACTGAAGCTTTCTTT. This translates into CASSPSNAGVTEAFF. V is TRBV18 and J is TRBJ1-1; tentatively, D is TRBD1 (5 bases). The length of the CDR3 is 15 residues. Looked up from germline, CDR1 is KGHSH and CDR2 is LQKENI. V lost 3 bases to trimming and J lost 4 bases, with 15 bases between them.

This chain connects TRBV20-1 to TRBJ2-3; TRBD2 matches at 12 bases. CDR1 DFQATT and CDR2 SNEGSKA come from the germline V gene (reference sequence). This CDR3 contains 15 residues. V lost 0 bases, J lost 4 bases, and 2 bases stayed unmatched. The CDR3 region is CSARDSSGRADTQYF. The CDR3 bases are TGCAGTGCTAGAGATTCTAGCGGGAGGGCAGATACGCAGTATTTT.

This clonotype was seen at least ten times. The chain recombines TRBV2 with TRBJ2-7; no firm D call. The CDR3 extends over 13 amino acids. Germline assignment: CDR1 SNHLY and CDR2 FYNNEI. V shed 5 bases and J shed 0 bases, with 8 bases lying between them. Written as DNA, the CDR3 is TGTGCCAGCAGTCGACTGAACTCCTACGAGCAGTACGTC. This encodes CASSRLNSYEQYV.

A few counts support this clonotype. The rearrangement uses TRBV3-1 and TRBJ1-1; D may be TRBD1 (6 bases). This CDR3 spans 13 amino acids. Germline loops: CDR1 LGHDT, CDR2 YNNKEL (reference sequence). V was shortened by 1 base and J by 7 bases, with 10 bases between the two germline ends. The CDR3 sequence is CASSQAPRGEAFF. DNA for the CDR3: TGTGCCAGCAGCCAAGCCCCCAGGGGTGAAGCTTTCTTT. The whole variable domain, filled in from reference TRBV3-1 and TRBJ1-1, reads DTAVSQTPKYLVTQMGNDKSIKCEQNLGHDTMYWYKQDSKKFLKIMFSYNNKELIINETVPNRFSPKSPDKAHLNLHINSLELGDSAVYFCASSQAPRGEAFFGQGTRLTVV.

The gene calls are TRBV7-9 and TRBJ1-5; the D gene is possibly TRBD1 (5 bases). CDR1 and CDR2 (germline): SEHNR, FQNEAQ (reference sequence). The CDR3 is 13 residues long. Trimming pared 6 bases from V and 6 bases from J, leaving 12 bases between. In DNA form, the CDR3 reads TGTGCCAGCAGACTAGGGGAAGGTCAGCCCCAGCATTTT. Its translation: CASRLGEGQPQHF.

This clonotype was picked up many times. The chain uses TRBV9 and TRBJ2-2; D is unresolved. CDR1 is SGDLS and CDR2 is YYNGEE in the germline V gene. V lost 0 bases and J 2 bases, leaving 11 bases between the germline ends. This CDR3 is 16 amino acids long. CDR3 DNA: TGTGCCAGCAGCGTAGCGGTCGGCGGAAACACCGGGGAGCTGTTTTTT. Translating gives CASSVAVGGNTGELFF.

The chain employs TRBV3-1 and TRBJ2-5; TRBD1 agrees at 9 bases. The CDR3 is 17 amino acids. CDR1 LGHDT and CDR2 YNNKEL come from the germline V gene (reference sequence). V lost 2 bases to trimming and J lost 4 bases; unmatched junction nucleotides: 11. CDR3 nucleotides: TGTGCCAGCAGCCAAAATTGGGACAGGGCAGCGGGAGAGACCCAGTACTTC. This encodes CASSQNWDRAAGETQYF.

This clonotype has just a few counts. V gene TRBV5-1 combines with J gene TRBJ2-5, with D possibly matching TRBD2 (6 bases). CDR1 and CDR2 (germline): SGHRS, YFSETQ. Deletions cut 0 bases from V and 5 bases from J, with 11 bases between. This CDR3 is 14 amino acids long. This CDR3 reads CASSLVPGDETQYF. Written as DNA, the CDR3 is TGCGCCAGCAGCTTGGTTCCGGGAGACGAGACCCAGTACTTC.

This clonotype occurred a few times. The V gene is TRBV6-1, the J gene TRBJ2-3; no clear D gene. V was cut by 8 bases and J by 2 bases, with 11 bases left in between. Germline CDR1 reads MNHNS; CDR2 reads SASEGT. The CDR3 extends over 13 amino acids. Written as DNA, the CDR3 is TGTGCCAGCCGATGGGGAATCACAGATACGCAGTATTTT. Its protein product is CASRWGITDTQYF.

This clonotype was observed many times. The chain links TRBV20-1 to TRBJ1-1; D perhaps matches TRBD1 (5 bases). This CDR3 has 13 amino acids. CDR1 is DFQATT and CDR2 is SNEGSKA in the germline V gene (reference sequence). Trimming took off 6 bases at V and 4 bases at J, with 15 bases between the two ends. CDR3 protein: CSARKGGTTEAFF. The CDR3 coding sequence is TGCAGTGCGCGAAAAGGAGGGACCACTGAAGCTTTCTTT.

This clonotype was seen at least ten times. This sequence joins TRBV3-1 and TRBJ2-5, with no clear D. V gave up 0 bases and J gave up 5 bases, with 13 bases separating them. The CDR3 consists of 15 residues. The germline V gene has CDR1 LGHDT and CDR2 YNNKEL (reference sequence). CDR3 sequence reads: CASSQEVGLGETQYF. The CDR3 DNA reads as TGTGCCAGCAGCCAAGAAGTGGGATTGGGGGAGACCCAGTACTTC.

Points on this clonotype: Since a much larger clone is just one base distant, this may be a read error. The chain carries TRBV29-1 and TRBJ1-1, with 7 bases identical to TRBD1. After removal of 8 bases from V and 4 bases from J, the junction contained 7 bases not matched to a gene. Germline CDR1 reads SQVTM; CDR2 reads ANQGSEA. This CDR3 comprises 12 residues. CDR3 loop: CSIQSGGTEAFF. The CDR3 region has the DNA TGCAGCATTCAGTCAGGGGGCACTGAAGCTTTCTTT.

CDR3 bases: TGTGCCAGCAGGATAGACATGGGGACTGAAGCTTTCTTT. Protein: CASRIDMGTEAFF. The rearrangement links TRBV18 to TRBJ1-1; D unclear. This CDR3 region has 13 residues. CDR1 is KGHSH, CDR2 LQKENI, per germline. V shed 8 bases and J shed 5 bases, with 15 bases lying between them.

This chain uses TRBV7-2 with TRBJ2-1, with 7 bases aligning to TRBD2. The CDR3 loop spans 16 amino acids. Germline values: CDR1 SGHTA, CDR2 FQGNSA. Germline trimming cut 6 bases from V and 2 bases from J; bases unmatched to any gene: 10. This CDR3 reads CASSPWGGSAYNEQFF. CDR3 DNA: TGTGCCAGCAGTCCCTGGGGCGGGAGCGCCTACAATGAGCAGTTCTTC.

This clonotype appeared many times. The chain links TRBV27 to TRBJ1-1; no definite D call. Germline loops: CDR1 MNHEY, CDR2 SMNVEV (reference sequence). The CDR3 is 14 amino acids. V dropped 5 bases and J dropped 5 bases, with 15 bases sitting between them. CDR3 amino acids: CASSATGGLTEAFF. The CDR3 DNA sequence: TGTGCCAGCAGTGCCACGGGAGGGTTGACTGAAGCTTTCTTT.

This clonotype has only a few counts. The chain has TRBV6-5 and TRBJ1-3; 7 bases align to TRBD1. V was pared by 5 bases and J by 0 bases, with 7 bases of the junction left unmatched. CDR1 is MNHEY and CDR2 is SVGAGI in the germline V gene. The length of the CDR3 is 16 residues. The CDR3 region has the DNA TGTGCCAGCAGTATACGGACAGGCGGCTCTGGAAACACCATATATTTT. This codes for CASSIRTGGSGNTIYF.

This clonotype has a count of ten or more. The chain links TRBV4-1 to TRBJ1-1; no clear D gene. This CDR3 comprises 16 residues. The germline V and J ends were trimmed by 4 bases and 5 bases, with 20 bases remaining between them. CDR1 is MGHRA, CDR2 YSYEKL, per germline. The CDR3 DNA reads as TGCGCCAGCAGCCCCGAGGAATCTTCGAGGGTGACTGAAGCTTTCTTT. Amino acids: CASSPEESSRVTEAFF.

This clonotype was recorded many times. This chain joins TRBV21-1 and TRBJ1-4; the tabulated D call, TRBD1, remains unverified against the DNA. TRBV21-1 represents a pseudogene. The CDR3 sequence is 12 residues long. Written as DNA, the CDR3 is TGTGCCAGCAAGGGTCTTGGGGGTTTTCGGTTTTTT. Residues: CASKGLGGFRFF.

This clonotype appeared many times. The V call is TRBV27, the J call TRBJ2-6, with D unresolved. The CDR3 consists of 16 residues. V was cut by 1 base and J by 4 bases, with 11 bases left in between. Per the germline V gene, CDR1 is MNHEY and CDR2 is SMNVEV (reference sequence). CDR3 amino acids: CASSLLRSSGANVLTF. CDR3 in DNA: TGTGCCAGCAGTTTATTACGGTCGAGCGGGGCCAACGTCCTGACTTTC. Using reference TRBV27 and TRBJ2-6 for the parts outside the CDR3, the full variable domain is EAQVTQNPRYLITVTGKKLTVTCSQNMNHEYMSWYRQDPGLGLRQIYYSMNVEVTDKGDVPEGYKVSRKEKRNFPLILESPSPNQTSLYFCASSLLRSSGANVLTFGAGSRLTVL.

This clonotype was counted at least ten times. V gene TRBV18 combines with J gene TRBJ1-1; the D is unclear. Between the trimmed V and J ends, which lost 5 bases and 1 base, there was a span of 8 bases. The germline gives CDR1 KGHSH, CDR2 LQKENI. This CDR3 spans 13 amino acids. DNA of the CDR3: TGTGCCAGCTCAACCGGGCCGAACACTGAAGCTTTCTTT. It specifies CASSTGPNTEAFF.

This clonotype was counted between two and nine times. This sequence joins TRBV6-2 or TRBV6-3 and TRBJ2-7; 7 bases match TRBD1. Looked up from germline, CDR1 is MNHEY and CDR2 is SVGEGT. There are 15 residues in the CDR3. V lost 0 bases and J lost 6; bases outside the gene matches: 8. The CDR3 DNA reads TGTGCCAGCAGTTACTCAACGACAGGGATTAGCGAGCAGTACTTC. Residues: CASSYSTTGISEQYF.

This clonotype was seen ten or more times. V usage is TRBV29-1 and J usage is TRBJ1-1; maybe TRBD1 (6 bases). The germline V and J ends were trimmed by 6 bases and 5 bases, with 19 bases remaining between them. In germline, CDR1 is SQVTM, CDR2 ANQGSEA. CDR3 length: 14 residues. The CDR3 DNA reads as TGCAGCGTGATAGCAGGGGAAATGGGGACTGAAGCTTTCTTT. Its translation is CSVIAGEMGTEAFF.

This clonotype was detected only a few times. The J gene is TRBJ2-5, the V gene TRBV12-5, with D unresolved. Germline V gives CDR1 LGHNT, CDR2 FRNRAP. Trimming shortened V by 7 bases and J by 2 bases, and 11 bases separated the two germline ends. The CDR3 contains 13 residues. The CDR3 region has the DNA TGTGCTAGTGCCCTCCGATTTCAAGAGACCCAGTACTTC. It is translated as CASALRFQETQYF.

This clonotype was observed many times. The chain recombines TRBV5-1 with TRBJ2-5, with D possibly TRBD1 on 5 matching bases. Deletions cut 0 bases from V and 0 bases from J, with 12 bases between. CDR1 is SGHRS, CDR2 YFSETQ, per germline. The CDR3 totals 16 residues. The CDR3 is CASSLGQTTYQETQYF. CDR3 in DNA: TGCGCCAGCAGCTTGGGACAGACGACCTACCAAGAGACCCAGTACTTC.